The 32 T cell receptor beta chains below come from one sample, sequenced in a study of cytotoxic CD8 clonotypes in ibrutinib-treated CLL. Measured with immunoSEQ multiplex PCR; TCRdb has only the in-frame clones, and not every one. The data hold 300,000 to 350,000 clones, with roughly 79% observed a single time. Sample: PBMCs, taken before ibrutinib treatment. These TCRs come from a human donor with chronic lymphocytic leukemia.

This rearrangement joins TRBV2 to TRBJ2-7, with 10 bases fitting TRBD1. The trim removed 8 bases at V and 5 bases at J, leaving 3 bases unmatched. The CDR3 spans 12 residues. The germline gives CDR1 SNHLY, CDR2 FYNNEI. This chain's CDR3 is CASGTGAHEQYF. The CDR3 DNA reads TGTGCCAGCGGGACAGGGGCCCACGAGCAGTACTTC.

This rearrangement joins TRBV6-6 to TRBJ1-5; no reliable D call. This CDR3 region has 12 residues. The germline V gene encodes CDR1 MNHNY and CDR2 SVGAGI (reference sequence). Trimming took 7 bases from V and 5 from J, leaving 9 bases between them. As DNA, the CDR3 is TGTGCCAGCAAAGGAGGAGATCAGCCCCAGCATTTT. Translation gives CASKGGDQPQHF.

This clone was observed once. V and J are TRBV27 and TRBJ2-7; D call uncertain. CDR1 is MNHEY, CDR2 SMNVEV, per germline (reference sequence). Trimming shortened V by 2 bases and J by 7 bases, and 15 bases separated the two germline ends. The CDR3 covers 14 residues. The chain's CDR3 is CASSLGGVLSEQYF. DNA of the CDR3: TGTGCCAGCAGTTTAGGTGGGGTACTTTCGGAGCAGTACTTC.

The chain employs TRBV4-1 and TRBJ2-2; the D gene is possibly TRBD1 (6 bases). Germline V CDR1 and CDR2: MGHRA, YSYEKL. V was pared by 6 bases and J by 4 bases, with 9 bases between. This CDR3 contains 13 residues. The CDR3 nucleotides are TGCGCCAGCAGATTGACAGGCACCGGGGAGCTGTTTTTT. This gives the protein CASRLTGTGELFF.

The gene calls are TRBV27 and TRBJ2-6; the D gene could be TRBD1 or TRBD2 (6 bases each). The germline CDR1 and CDR2 sequences are MNHEY and SMNVEV (reference sequence). The V and J ends lost 3 bases and 0 bases respectively, with 12 bases between them. The CDR3 length is 17 residues. The chain's CDR3 is CASSFGRGPSGANVLTF. Here the CDR3 DNA reads TGTGCCAGCAGTTTCGGCCGGGGGCCCTCTGGGGCCAACGTCCTGACTTTC. The variable domain in full, completed from reference TRBV27 and TRBJ2-6, reads EAQVTQNPRYLITVTGKKLTVTCSQNMNHEYMSWYRQDPGLGLRQIYYSMNVEVTDKGDVPEGYKVSRKEKRNFPLILESPSPNQTSLYFCASSFGRGPSGANVLTFGAGSRLTVL.

V gene TRBV29-1 combines with J gene TRBJ2-7, with D uncertain. Germline CDR1 reads SQVTM; CDR2 reads ANQGSEA. Trimming took off 4 bases at V and 2 bases at J, with 6 bases between the two ends. This CDR3 is built from 11 residues. Here the CDR3 reads CSVGSTYEQYF. The CDR3 DNA is TGCAGCGTTGGCAGCACCTACGAGCAGTACTTC.

This chain joins TRBV10-1 and TRBJ2-1; 7 nucleotides match TRBD2. Trimming removed 0 bases from V and 5 bases from J; junction bases left unmatched: 10. Germline CDR1 is WNHNN and CDR2 is SYGVQD (reference sequence). This CDR3 region has 17 residues. CDR3 nucleotides: TGCGCCAGCAGTGAGTCGCCACCGGGAGGTAGGAACAATGAGCAGTTCTTC. It encodes CASSESPPGGRNNEQFF.

This clone has only a few counts. This chain uses TRBV6-1 with TRBJ1-4; D gene ambiguous. In germline, CDR1 is MNHNS, CDR2 SASEGT. Trimming removed 2 bases at V and 1 base at J, with 8 bases between. The CDR3 runs 15 residues. This chain's CDR3 is CASSERELTNEKLFF. CDR3 nucleotides: TGTGCCAGCAGTGAAAGGGAGCTAACTAATGAAAAACTGTTTTTT.

This clone appeared once. The CDR3 DNA follows: TGTGCCAGCAGCTTAGGGGCCCCTACTAGCGTGGGAGGCGTCAAAAACATTCAGTACTTC. Translating it yields CASSLGAPTSVGGVKNIQYF. The rearrangement links TRBV7-6 to TRBJ2-4; 7 bases match TRBD2. The CDR3 totals 20 residues. The ends lost 1 base at V and 3 bases at J; junction bases unmatched: 18. Germline V lookup: CDR1 SGHVS, CDR2 FNYEAQ.

The V call is TRBV11-2, the J call TRBJ2-1, with D possibly matching TRBD2 (5 bases). This CDR3 has 13 amino acids. CDR1 and CDR2 (germline): SGHAT, FQNNGV. V was shortened by 4 bases and J by 8 bases, with 12 bases between the two germline ends. In nucleotides, the CDR3 is TGTGCCAGCAGCTGGGGTGGGCGGGATGAGCAGTTCTTC. Translating gives CASSWGGRDEQFF. The full variable domain, rest sourced from reference TRBV11-2 and TRBJ2-1, is EAGVAQSPRYKIIEKRQSVAFWCNPISGHATLYWYQQILGQGPKLLIQFQNNGVVDDSQLPKDRFSAERLKGVDSTLKIQPAKLEDSAVYLCASSWGGRDEQFFGPGTRLTVL.

The V call is TRBV5-1, the J call TRBJ1-1, with D unresolved. This CDR3 spans 14 amino acids. Germline values: CDR1 SGHRS, CDR2 YFSETQ. The ends were cut back, 1 base at V and 1 base at J, with 8 bases in the middle. The CDR3 sequence: CASSLFTGNTEAFF. The CDR3, as DNA: TGCGCCAGCAGCTTGTTTACGGGGAACACTGAAGCTTTCTTT.

The V call is TRBV6-1, the J call TRBJ2-5; 7 nucleotides line up with TRBD2. J was trimmed by 2 bases and V by 11 bases; bases with no gene match: 8. This CDR3 is 13 amino acids long. Germline values: CDR1 MNHNS, CDR2 SASEGT. The CDR3 protein is CAGRGAGQETQYF. CDR3 sequence (DNA): TGTGCCGGACGAGGAGCGGGGCAAGAGACCCAGTACTTC.

The chain couples TRBV30 to TRBJ1-1; tentative D call: TRBD1 (6 bases). CDR1 GTSNPN and CDR2 SVGIG come from the germline V gene (reference sequence). V was pared by 2 bases and J by 4 bases, with 23 bases between. This CDR3 is 17 amino acids long. The CDR3 protein is CAWSIGGLGHGFTEAFF. The CDR3 DNA follows: TGTGCCTGGAGTATAGGGGGATTAGGCCACGGATTCACTGAAGCTTTCTTT.

The V and J genes are TRBV25-1 and TRBJ2-5, with D possibly being TRBD2 (5 bases). The V gene's germline CDR1 is MGHDK and CDR2 SYGVNS. Trimming took off 7 bases at V and 5 bases at J, with 8 bases between the two ends. CDR3 length equals 11 residues. This CDR3 is CASNTGETQYF. DNA of the CDR3: TGTGCCAGCAACACGGGGGAGACCCAGTACTTC.

This clone has more than one count but fewer than ten. The CDR3 DNA is TGTGCCAGCAGCTTAGTATCGGGACTAGCGGGGAATGAGCAGTTCTTC. Its translation: CASSLVSGLAGNEQFF. The V call is TRBV7-9, the J call TRBJ2-1, with 13 nucleotides matching TRBD2. Trimming took 1 base from V and 7 from J; bases not matched to a gene: 4. CDR3 size: 16 residues. Germline V lookup: CDR1 SEHNR, CDR2 FQNEAQ (reference sequence).

DNA of the CDR3: TGCGCCAGCAGCCCCCCCCAGTCATACGAGCAGTACTTC. Translation: CASSPPQSYEQYF. V usage is TRBV5-1 and J usage is TRBJ2-7; D remains unclear. This CDR3 comprises 13 residues. Germline assignment: CDR1 SGHRS and CDR2 YFSETQ. The V end was cut by 4 bases, the J end by 4 bases, with 12 bases between.

As DNA, the CDR3 is TGTGCCAGCAGCCCGGACAGGGGGAACTGGAATGAGCAGTTCTTC. Translation: CASSPDRGNWNEQFF. The gene calls are TRBV11-2 and TRBJ2-1; 10 bases align to TRBD1. V lost 5 bases, J lost 7 bases, and 8 bases stayed unmatched. CDR1 and CDR2 from the germline V gene are SGHAT and FQNNGV. The CDR3 loop spans 15 amino acids.

The chain is built from TRBV5-1 and TRBJ2-7; maybe TRBD1 (6 bases). Per the germline V gene, CDR1 is SGHRS and CDR2 is YFSETQ. V lost 2 bases, J lost 1 base, and 7 bases lay in between. This CDR3 contains 13 residues. Here the CDR3 reads CASSFGQSYEQYF. The CDR3 nucleotides are TGCGCCAGCAGCTTTGGACAGTCCTACGAGCAGTACTTC.

The chain couples TRBV7-2 to TRBJ1-3; D call uncertain. V lost 4 bases and J lost 8, with 12 bases in between. The germline CDR1 and CDR2 sequences are SGHTA and FQGNSA. The CDR3 is 13 amino acids. Here the CDR3 DNA reads TGTGCCAGCAGCTGGGGAAGAAGGGACACCATATATTTT. It is translated as CASSWGRRDTIYF.

This clone was observed a single time. The V gene is TRBV28, the J gene TRBJ1-2, with 11 bases that match TRBD1. The CDR3 consists of 14 residues. V was pared by 6 bases and J by 7 bases, with 7 bases of the junction left unmatched. Germline V gives CDR1 MDHEN, CDR2 SYDVKM. The CDR3 DNA follows: TGTGCCAGCAGAATATGGGGACAGGGGGGTGGCTACACCTTC. This sequence encodes CASRIWGQGGGYTF.

The chain uses TRBV6-6 and TRBJ2-3; TRBD2 is a possible D gene (5 bases). The CDR3 contains 14 residues. V dropped 6 bases and J dropped 1 base, with 11 bases sitting between them. Germline CDR1 reads MNHNY; CDR2 reads SVGAGI (reference sequence). The CDR3 is CASRFGSGTDTQYF. The DNA for the CDR3 is TGTGCCAGCAGGTTTGGGAGCGGCACAGATACGCAGTATTTT.

The chain uses TRBV14 and TRBJ1-1, with D possibly being TRBD1 (5 bases). This CDR3 has 14 residues. CDR1 and CDR2 from the germline V gene are SGHDN and FVKESK. The V end was cut by 3 bases, the J end by 12 bases, with 20 bases between. CDR3 region: CASSHVDGADKPFF. In nucleotides, the CDR3 is TGTGCCAGCAGCCACGTCGATGGGGCGGACAAACCTTTCTTT.

This chain links TRBV15 with TRBJ2-6; D unresolved. Trimming shortened V by 0 bases and J by 0 bases, and 6 bases separated the two germline ends. The germline V gene encodes CDR1 LNHNV and CDR2 YYDKDF (reference sequence). The CDR3 totals 16 residues. The CDR3 loop reads CATSRDGSSGANVLTF. DNA for the CDR3: TGTGCCACCAGCAGAGATGGCAGCTCTGGGGCCAACGTCCTGACTTTC.

This clone appeared once. The chain uses TRBV4-3 and TRBJ1-1, with D maybe TRBD1 (6 bases). V was pared by 2 bases and J by 6 bases, with 16 bases between. The germline gives CDR1 LGHNA, CDR2 YSLEER. The CDR3 sequence is 15 residues long. The CDR3 spells CASSQLGAGKPEAFF. CDR3 DNA: TGCGCCAGCAGCCAACTGGGGGCCGGAAAGCCTGAAGCTTTCTTT.

This clone was detected only once. This sequence joins TRBV5-5 and TRBJ1-2; 11 positions match TRBD1. J gave up 2 bases and V 5 bases, and 5 bases lay outside the gene matches. Germline CDR1 is SGHKS and CDR2 is YYEKEE (reference sequence). This CDR3 has 15 residues. The CDR3 nucleotides read TGTGCCAGCAGAAGGACAGGGGGCATGAACTATGGCTACACCTTC. This codes for CASRRTGGMNYGYTF.

This chain connects TRBV18 to TRBJ2-1; 7 positions agree with TRBD2. Trimming at V came to 6 bases and at J to 9 bases, leaving 8 bases not matched to a gene. CDR1 is KGHSH, CDR2 LQKENI, per germline. The length of the CDR3 is 13 residues. The CDR3 bases are TGTGCCAGCTCGCTAGGACTAGAGGGTGAGCAGTTCTTC. Its protein is CASSLGLEGEQFF.

The rearrangement uses TRBV5-3 and TRBJ1-2; D is perhaps TRBD1 (6 bases). TRBV5-3 is sorted into the ORF group, with uncertain function. The CDR3 is made up of 14 amino acids. Deletions cut 1 base from V and 7 bases from J, with 14 bases between. The CDR3 nucleotides are TGTGCCAGAAGCTTGTGGTGTAGGGGGGCTGGCTACACCTTC. This sequence encodes CARSLWCRGAGYTF.

The gene calls are TRBV18 and TRBJ2-6, with 8 bases that match TRBD1. This CDR3 is 15 amino acids long. The J segment lost 2 bases and the V segment lost 8 bases, leaving 5 bases of the junction unmatched. Germline CDR1 reads KGHSH; CDR2 reads LQKENI. The CDR3 is CASAVQGAGANVLTF. The DNA for the CDR3 is TGTGCCAGCGCAGTACAGGGGGCTGGGGCCAACGTCCTGACTTTC.

This chain uses TRBV19 with TRBJ1-5; D possibly corresponds to TRBD1 (6 bases). CDR1 and CDR2 (germline): LNHDA, SQIVND (reference sequence). This CDR3 has 14 amino acids. Between the trimmed V and J ends, which lost 2 bases and 4 bases, there was a span of 9 bases. CDR3 region: CASSITGWNQPQHF. In DNA form, the CDR3 reads TGTGCCAGTAGTATAACAGGGTGGAATCAGCCCCAGCATTTT.

This clone was counted a few times. V usage is TRBV4-2 and J usage is TRBJ2-5; 8 bases line up with TRBD2. Trimming took 0 bases from V and 5 from J; bases not matched to a gene: 14. Germline values: CDR1 LGHNA, CDR2 YNFKEQ. There are 18 residues in the CDR3. CDR3 in DNA: TGTGCCAGCAGCCAAGATATCGAGACGGGAGGGCCGCAGGAGACCCAGTACTTC. It specifies CASSQDIETGGPQETQYF.

V usage is TRBV5-6 and J usage is TRBJ1-5, with D possibly being TRBD1 (5 bases). The germline V gene encodes CDR1 SGHDT and CDR2 YYEEEE. This CDR3 region has 14 residues. V was pared by 2 bases and J by 1 base, with 7 bases between. The CDR3 region is CASSLGESNQPQHF. DNA for the CDR3: TGTGCCAGCAGCTTAGGGGAGAGCAATCAGCCCCAGCATTTT.

The chain couples TRBV27 to TRBJ2-3; D may be TRBD1 or TRBD2 (5 bases each). The CDR3 length is 15 residues. The ends were cut back, 3 bases at V and 4 bases at J, with 14 bases in the middle. The germline gives CDR1 MNHEY, CDR2 SMNVEV (reference sequence). The CDR3: CASSFSVVGADTQYF. CDR3 sequence (DNA): TGTGCCAGCAGTTTTTCTGTTGTGGGGGCAGATACGCAGTATTTT.